Sequencing of this T cell receptor beta chain was carried out in a study of T cell responses to AZD1222 COVID-19 vaccine. Assay used: immunoSEQ multiplex PCR; TCRdb lists only in-frame clones, some missing. The sample lists under 95,000 clones, 80% to 90% occurring once. The CDR3 sequence is 14 residues long. V dropped 3 bases and J dropped 7 bases, with 15 bases sitting between them. Germline lookup yields CDR1 MNHNS and CDR2 SASEGT. The source is an adult in good health. The chain carries TRBV6-1 and TRBJ2-5, with D tentatively TRBD1 (6 bases). Here the sequenced sample was peripheral blood, taken on day 0 of AZD1222 vaccination. CDR3 in amino acids: CASSDGAGVATQYF. In DNA, the CDR3 is TGTGCCAGCAGTGACGGGGCAGGGGTGGCGACCCAGTACTTC.